Below are 17 T cell receptor beta chains sequenced from a single sample in a study of T-cell reconstitution after alpha-beta-depleted transplantation in children. Unique molecular identifiers were incorporated when the TCRbeta library was constructed. TCRdb re-called the PCR reads with MiXCR, one entry per CDR3 protein. Of 120,000 or so distinct CDR3 sequences in the sample, approximately 10% were seen once. The sample consisted of PBMCs from the stem cell graft donor, taken from the stem cell graft. Source of these receptors: a human donor who donated a stem cell graft to a child with acute lymphoblastic leukemia.

V and J are TRBV27 and TRBJ1-3; unclear D gene. Germline V gene sequence: CDR1 MNHEY, CDR2 SMNVEV (reference sequence). The CDR3 covers 12 residues. Trimming left V 8 bases short and J 7 bases short, with 12 bases between. DNA for the CDR3: TGTGCCAGCTGGGGTGGTATGAACACCATATATTTT. This encodes CASWGGMNTIYF.

In this sample, this clonotype turned up many times. The chain uses TRBV21-1 and TRBJ1-2; no DNA check was done on the table's D call, TRBD1. TRBV21-1 is given as a pseudogene. The CDR3 loop spans 15 amino acids. CDR3 in amino acids: CASSKDPTQGYGYTF. The CDR3 DNA follows: TGTGCCAGCAGCAAAGATCCCACACAGGGCTATGGCTACACCTTC.

This clonotype has a count of ten or more. The gene calls are TRBV25-1 and TRBJ2-7, with D tentatively TRBD2 (5 bases). The CDR3 is 17 residues long. Looked up from germline, CDR1 is MGHDK and CDR2 is SYGVNS. The ends were cut back, 2 bases at V and 0 bases at J, with 17 bases in the middle. CDR3 nucleotides: TGTGCCAGCAGTGAAACTCGGGTAGAGGGTACCTCCTACGAGCAGTACTTC. The encoded protein is CASSETRVEGTSYEQYF.

A note on this clonotype: A clone one base away is much larger, so this may be a read error. This rearrangement joins TRBV12-3 or TRBV12-4 to TRBJ2-5; D gene ambiguous. The CDR3 runs 12 residues. The CDR3 region is CASTLVVETQYF. Written as DNA, the CDR3 is TGTGCCAGCACTTTAGTCGTGGAAACCCAGTACTTC.

This clonotype has ten or more counts. This chain connects TRBV5-1 to TRBJ2-3, with a tentative D call TRBD2 (6 bases). The V gene lost 7 bases and the J gene lost 6 bases, with 15 bases spanning the gap. CDR1 and CDR2 from the germline V gene are SGHRS and YFSETQ. This CDR3 comprises 13 residues. This CDR3 is CASSRTTFDTQYF. CDR3 DNA: TGCGCCAGCTCCCGGACTACGTTCGATACGCAGTATTTT.

The sample holds many counts of this clonotype. The CDR3 region has the DNA TGTGCCAGCAGCCCGGGAGTCCAGGGGGAGCTGTTTTTT. Protein: CASSPGVQGELFF. This chain uses TRBV12-3 or TRBV12-4 with TRBJ2-2; the D gene is possibly TRBD2 (6 bases). CDR3 length equals 13 residues. Between the trimmed V and J ends, which lost 6 bases and 8 bases, there was a span of 13 bases.

This clonotype was seen many times. V and J are TRBV10-3 and TRBJ1-1; D is perhaps TRBD1 (6 bases). The CDR3 covers 13 residues. The germline V and J ends were trimmed by 6 bases and 2 bases, with 10 bases remaining between them. CDR1 and CDR2 from the germline V gene are ENHRY and SYGVKD. In nucleotides, the CDR3 is TGTGCCATCAGCCCGGGACATAACACTGAAGCTTTCTTT. It yields the protein CAISPGHNTEAFF.

About this clonotype itself: At one end the junction does not follow the germline gene, possibly because of a read error. The chain links TRBV12-3 or TRBV12-4 to TRBJ2-3; TRBD2 is a possible D gene (6 bases). The CDR3 length is 14 residues. CDR3 amino acids: CASSLYTSTDPQYF. As DNA, the CDR3 is TGTGCCAGCAGTTTATATACTAGCACAGATCCGCAGTATTTT.

This clonotype was found many times. The rearrangement links TRBV12-3 or TRBV12-4 to TRBJ1-2; D not resolved. The V end was cut by 5 bases, the J end by 4 bases, with 11 bases between. The CDR3 is 13 residues long. The CDR3 here is CASSPTDVYGYTF. The CDR3 region has the DNA TGTGCCAGCAGTCCTACGGACGTCTATGGCTACACCTTC.

This clonotype was detected many times. V usage is TRBV15 and J usage is TRBJ2-7, with D possibly being TRBD1 (6 bases). The CDR3 spans 13 residues. CDR1 and CDR2 from the germline V gene are LNHNV and YYDKDF (reference sequence). Deletions cut 8 bases from V and 4 bases from J, with 15 bases between. The CDR3 bases are TGTGCCACCGGCATGGGGGCTACTTACGAGCAGTACTTC. Protein: CATGMGATYEQYF.

This clonotype was seen many times. This rearrangement joins TRBV5-1 to TRBJ2-1; 7 nucleotides line up with TRBD2. The CDR3 consists of 17 residues. The germline V gene has CDR1 SGHRS and CDR2 YFSETQ. V shed 5 bases and J 4 bases; nucleotides not matched to a gene: 15. The CDR3 here is CASSPPLAGVGYNEQFF. DNA of the CDR3: TGCGCCAGCAGTCCCCCACTCGCGGGAGTGGGTTACAATGAGCAGTTCTTC. The variable domain in full, with the rest retrieved from reference TRBV5-1 and TRBJ2-1, is KAGVTQTPRYLIKTRGQQVTLSCSPISGHRSVSWYQQTPGQGLQFLFEYFSETQRNKGNFPGRFSGRQFSNSRSEMNVSTLELGDSALYLCASSPPLAGVGYNEQFFGPGTRLTVL.

This clonotype was seen ten or more times. J is TRBJ2-5 and V is TRBV5-1, with 8 bases identical to TRBD1. The CDR3 runs 14 residues. The V gene's germline CDR1 is SGHRS and CDR2 YFSETQ. V was clipped by 3 bases and J by 3 bases; unmatched bases: 4. CDR3 nucleotides: TGCGCCAGCAGCTCGGACAGGGAGGAAGAGACCCAGTACTTC. Its translation is CASSSDREEETQYF.

Many counts were recorded for this clonotype. The chain uses TRBV20-1 and TRBJ2-5; weak D call: TRBD1 (5 bases). V was clipped by 3 bases and J by 1 base, with 15 bases between them. CDR1 and CDR2 from the germline V gene are DFQATT and SNEGSKA (reference sequence). This CDR3 spans 15 amino acids. The CDR3 DNA is TGCAGTGCTAGTACCCCCGGGCAGGGCCAAGAGACCCAGTACTTC. Residues: CSASTPGQGQETQYF.

There are many counts of this clonotype. The V gene is TRBV5-1, the J gene TRBJ2-7, with 8 bases aligning to TRBD1. This CDR3 comprises 14 residues. Germline values: CDR1 SGHRS, CDR2 YFSETQ. After removal of 6 bases from V and 2 bases from J, the junction contained 7 bases not matched to a gene. CDR3 DNA: TGCGCCAGCACCCCCACACAGGGGGCCTACGAGCAGTACTTC. It yields the protein CASTPTQGAYEQYF.

This clonotype was picked up many times. V is TRBV18 and J is TRBJ2-1; D might be TRBD1 (5 bases). The germline V gene has CDR1 KGHSH and CDR2 LQKENI. The ends were cut back, 3 bases at V and 1 base at J, with 7 bases in the middle. The CDR3 is made up of 14 amino acids. As DNA, the CDR3 is TGTGCCAGCTCACCCACAGGATCCTACAATGAGCAGTTCTTC. It yields the protein CASSPTGSYNEQFF.

This clonotype was detected ten times or more. The chain recombines TRBV5-6 with TRBJ2-3; 8 bases align to TRBD2. Per the germline V gene, CDR1 is SGHDT and CDR2 is YYEEEE. CDR3 length: 14 residues. V was pared by 4 bases and J by 6 bases, with 7 bases of the junction left unmatched. The CDR3 reads CASSTSGGVDTQYF. The CDR3 coding sequence is TGTGCCAGCAGCACCAGCGGGGGTGTGGATACGCAGTATTTT.

This clonotype showed up many times. V is TRBV7-2 and J is TRBJ2-1, with D possibly TRBD1 on 6 matching bases. V shed 3 bases and J shed 11 bases, with 20 bases lying between them. The CDR3 runs 15 residues. The germline gives CDR1 SGHTA, CDR2 FQGNSA. The CDR3 coding sequence is TGTGCCAGCAGCTTGACAGGAGCTCCTTCAGAGAAGCAGTTCTTC. Its protein is CASSLTGAPSEKQFF. The entire variable domain, with the rest obtained from reference TRBV7-2 and TRBJ2-1, is as follows: GAGVSQSPSNKVTEKGKDVELRCDPISGHTALYWYRQSLGQGLEFLIYFQGNSAPDKSGLPSDRFSAERTGGSVSTLTIQRTQQEDSAVYLCASSLTGAPSEKQFFGPGTRLTVL.